This T cell receptor (beta chain) came from a study of spatial heterogeneity in lung cancer. Study-wide context: TCR and UMI combinations that were unique each appeared, on average, more than ten times in raw reads.

The sample's time point: sample taken at primary tumor resection. The donors were approximately 70 patients with non-small cell lung cancer that was early-stage and untreated. Germline V gene lookup returns CDR1 MGHRA and CDR2 YSYEKL. The CDR3 consists of 14 residues. V lost 2 bases and J lost 7; bases outside the gene matches: 3. Points on this clonotype: Its antigen is undetermined.

Via MiXCR, TCRdb re-called the 5' RACE reads, giving one row per CDR3 protein. The table shows approximately 92,000 distinct CDR3 sequences, with about 12% occurring only once. Study-wide results and caveats: The appearance of ubiquitous expanded tumor TCRs in blood was greater at resection than follow-up.

Sequences were derived from PBMCs, sampled at surgery. The J gene is TRBJ1-5, the V gene TRBV4-1; 9 bases line up with TRBD1. The TCR originated in a male donor with early-stage non-small cell lung cancer. The CDR3 sequence: CASSQRQGDQPQHF. The CDR3 DNA reads as TGCGCCAGCAGCCAACGACAGGGGGACCAGCCCCAGCATTTT.